This TCR beta chain was retrieved from a study of human T cells and chemical hapten exposure. This CDR3 comprises 13 residues. V shed 11 bases and J shed 4 bases, with 14 bases lying between them. The germline gives CDR1 SGHTA, CDR2 FQGNSA. One entry per CDR3 protein results from TCRdb running MiXCR on the RACE reads. Of about 380,000 distinct CDR3 sequences listed, roughly 5% are singletons. Sample time point: pre-sensitization, week 0. The sample's treatment: therapeutic diphenylcyclopropenone sensitization with weekly scalp DPC. This receptor was identified in a woman between 45 and 65 years old with alopecia areata. Some clones in this sample may be carry-over from other donors' samples. The rearrangement joins TRBV7-2 to TRBJ1-4; tentative D call: TRBD1 (5 bases). Here the sequenced sample was whole blood, taken in connection with sensitization to the hapten diphenylcyclopropenone (DPC). The CDR3 nucleotides are TGTGCCTCCGGGAGGGGAGTTAATGAAAAACTGTTTTTT. It encodes CASGRGVNEKLFF.